The rows below give T cell receptor beta chains drawn from one sample of a study of control samples from healthy donors and cancer patients. This table comes from immunoSEQ multiplex PCR, and its TCRdb copy is limited to in-frame clones, with some not included. The data show some 30,000 clones, with about 85% seen just once and under 5% held by the top ten. The sample comprised formalin-fixed, paraffin-embedded tissue. These receptors were collected from a female donor with melanoma. CDR3s include the opening cysteine and the closing phenylalanine or tryptophan. Fields, in order: D gene, clone size, J gene, V gene, CDR3 protein, CDR3 DNA. A D gene is named only where the DNA matches it firmly. Size is omitted from some rows. Given values are once, few, many or a class for expanded clones.

D gene: TRBD2; clone size: NA; J gene: TRBJ2-3; V gene: TRBV10-3; CDR3 protein: CAISESGLAGEDTQYF; CDR3 DNA: TGTGCCATCAGTGAGTCCGGACTAGCGGGAGAAGATACGCAGTATTTT
D gene: NA; clone size: NA; J gene: TRBJ1-2; V gene: TRBV5-4; CDR3 protein: CASSHSGGGFGYTF; CDR3 DNA: TGTGCCAGCAGCCACTCCGGGGGGGGGTTTGGCTACACCTTC
D gene: TRBD1; clone size: few; J gene: TRBJ2-7; V gene: TRBV18; CDR3 protein: CASSGQGEYYEQYF; CDR3 DNA: TGTGCCAGCTCAGGACAGGGGGAATACTACGAGCAGTACTTC
D gene: NA; clone size: NA; J gene: TRBJ1-6; V gene: TRBV5-5; CDR3 protein: CASSLIRDANSPLHF; CDR3 DNA: TGTGCCAGCAGCTTGATCCGGGATGCTAATTCACCCCTCCACTTT
D gene: NA; clone size: NA; J gene: TRBJ2-7; V gene: TRBV12-3/TRBV12-4; CDR3 protein: CASGRVSYEQYF; CDR3 DNA: TGTGCCAGCGGGCGGGTTTCCTACGAGCAGTACTTC
D gene: NA; clone size: once; J gene: TRBJ2-2; V gene: TRBV6-1; CDR3 protein: CASSEVWPNIGELFF; CDR3 DNA: TGTGCCAGCAGTGAAGTCTGGCCGAACATCGGGGAGCTGTTTTTT
D gene: TRBD1; clone size: NA; J gene: TRBJ1-2; V gene: TRBV18; CDR3 protein: CASSADRGYGYTF; CDR3 DNA: TGTGCCAGCTCAGCCGACAGGGGGTATGGCTACACCTTC
D gene: NA; clone size: NA; J gene: TRBJ2-5; V gene: TRBV6-6; CDR3 protein: CASSYGSEYQETQYF; CDR3 DNA: TGTGCCAGCAGCTACGGAAGCGAGTACCAAGAGACCCAGTACTTC
D gene: TRBD1; clone size: once; J gene: TRBJ1-1; V gene: TRBV2; CDR3 protein: CASSRQGGMNTEAFF; CDR3 DNA: TGTGCCAGCAGTCGACAGGGCGGTATGAACACTGAAGCTTTCTTT
D gene: NA; clone size: NA; J gene: TRBJ2-2; V gene: TRBV13; CDR3 protein: CASSPGQLNTGELFF; CDR3 DNA: TGTGCCAGCAGCCCGGGACAACTGAACACCGGGGAGCTGTTTTTT
D gene: NA; clone size: NA; J gene: TRBJ1-1; V gene: TRBV3-1/TRBV3-2; CDR3 protein: CASIGASEAFF; CDR3 DNA: TGTGCCAGCATTGGAGCTTCTGAAGCTTTCTTT
D gene: TRBD2; clone size: NA; J gene: TRBJ2-7; V gene: TRBV4-2; CDR3 protein: CASSPAATSGSHYEQYF; CDR3 DNA: TGTGCCAGCAGCCCAGCCGCTACTAGCGGGAGCCACTACGAGCAGTACTTC
D gene: NA; clone size: NA; J gene: TRBJ1-4; V gene: TRBV5-1; CDR3 protein: CASSNRDPGGEKLFF; CDR3 DNA: TGCGCCAGCAGCAACCGGGACCCAGGAGGCGAAAAACTGTTTTTT
D gene: NA; clone size: NA; J gene: TRBJ2-3; V gene: TRBV4-1; CDR3 protein: CASSPTERVTDTQYF; CDR3 DNA: TGCGCCAGCAGCCCGACTGAGCGGGTCACAGATACGCAGTATTTT
D gene: TRBD2; clone size: once; J gene: TRBJ2-3; V gene: TRBV3-1/TRBV3-2; CDR3 protein: CASSQVASGRGTDTQYF; CDR3 DNA: TGTGCCAGCAGCCAAGTGGCTAGCGGGAGGGGCACAGATACGCAGTATTTT
D gene: NA; clone size: NA; J gene: TRBJ2-1; V gene: TRBV5-1; CDR3 protein: CASSLGRVGYRNEQFF; CDR3 DNA: TGCGCCAGCAGCTTGGGGCGGGTAGGCTATCGGAATGAGCAGTTCTTC
D gene: TRBD1; clone size: NA; J gene: TRBJ2-7; V gene: TRBV27; CDR3 protein: CASSYRGPWFEQYF; CDR3 DNA: TGTGCCAGCAGTTACAGGGGCCCCTGGTTCGAGCAGTACTTC
D gene: NA; clone size: NA; J gene: TRBJ1-1; V gene: TRBV29-1; CDR3 protein: CSVTGTLNTEAFF; CDR3 DNA: TGCAGCGTTACAGGGACACTGAACACTGAAGCTTTCTTT
D gene: NA; clone size: NA; J gene: TRBJ1-6; V gene: TRBV3-1/TRBV3-2; CDR3 protein: CASSLIAGSSPLHF; CDR3 DNA: TGTGCCAGCAGCCTTATAGCTGGTAGTTCACCCCTCCACTTT
D gene: TRBD2; clone size: NA; J gene: TRBJ2-7; V gene: TRBV29-1; CDR3 protein: CSVDSYGAGAGEQYF; CDR3 DNA: TGCAGCGTTGATTCTTACGGCGCGGGAGCAGGCGAGCAGTACTTC
D gene: TRBD1; clone size: NA; J gene: TRBJ1-1; V gene: TRBV5-1; CDR3 protein: CASSLGDRVDEAFF; CDR3 DNA: TGCGCCAGCAGCTTGGGGGACAGGGTGGATGAAGCTTTCTTT
D gene: NA; clone size: NA; J gene: TRBJ1-6; V gene: TRBV27; CDR3 protein: CASSLDGGPQLESPLHF; CDR3 DNA: TGTGCCAGCAGTTTAGACGGCGGACCCCAATTAGAATCACCCCTCCACTTT
D gene: NA; clone size: NA; J gene: TRBJ1-2; V gene: TRBV19; CDR3 protein: CASSKGDTPNYGYTF; CDR3 DNA: TGTGCCAGTAGTAAGGGGGACACCCCTAACTATGGCTACACCTTC
D gene: TRBD2; clone size: NA; J gene: TRBJ2-5; V gene: TRBV5-1; CDR3 protein: CATSTSAIGETQYF; CDR3 DNA: TGCGCCACTTCGACTAGCGCCATAGGGGAGACCCAGTACTTC
D gene: NA; clone size: NA; J gene: TRBJ2-1; V gene: TRBV6-5; CDR3 protein: CASSPGPWNEQFF; CDR3 DNA: TGTGCCAGCAGCCCCGGGCCGTGGAATGAGCAGTTCTTC
D gene: NA; clone size: once; J gene: TRBJ2-3; V gene: TRBV4-1; CDR3 protein: CASSQESARADTQYF; CDR3 DNA: TGCGCCAGCAGCCAAGAATCAGCGCGTGCAGATACGCAGTATTTT
D gene: TRBD1; clone size: once; J gene: TRBJ1-1; V gene: TRBV10-3; CDR3 protein: CAITGGEGTEAFF; CDR3 DNA: TGTGCCATCACAGGGGGGGAAGGGACTGAAGCTTTCTTT
D gene: NA; clone size: NA; J gene: TRBJ2-5; V gene: TRBV7-2; CDR3 protein: CASSLGTFTGTQETQYF; CDR3 DNA: TGTGCCAGCAGCTTAGGAACATTCACAGGGACCCAAGAGACCCAGTACTTC
D gene: TRBD2; clone size: NA; J gene: TRBJ2-4; V gene: TRBV2; CDR3 protein: CASSRTSGSVKNIQYF; CDR3 DNA: TGTGCCAGCAGTCGGACTAGCGGGAGCGTCAAAAACATTCAGTACTTC
D gene: TRBD1; clone size: few; J gene: TRBJ2-7; V gene: TRBV5-1; CDR3 protein: CASSSGTGLEQYF; CDR3 DNA: TGCGCCAGCAGCTCCGGGACAGGGCTCGAGCAGTACTTC
D gene: TRBD1; clone size: NA; J gene: TRBJ1-1; V gene: TRBV5-1; CDR3 protein: CASSASYRGEAFF; CDR3 DNA: TGCGCCAGCAGCGCCAGTTACAGGGGGGAAGCTTTCTTT
D gene: NA; clone size: once; J gene: TRBJ2-3; V gene: TRBV5-6; CDR3 protein: CASSFGLAPLGPDTQYF; CDR3 DNA: TGTGCCAGCAGCTTCGGCCTTGCCCCACTGGGCCCAGATACGCAGTATTTT
D gene: TRBD1; clone size: NA; J gene: TRBJ2-5; V gene: TRBV5-5; CDR3 protein: CASSAGTGSGETQYF; CDR3 DNA: TGTGCCAGCAGCGCAGGGACAGGGAGTGGCGAGACCCAGTACTTC
D gene: NA; clone size: few; J gene: TRBJ2-1; V gene: TRBV9; CDR3 protein: CASSLSHYNEQFF; CDR3 DNA: TGTGCCAGCAGCCTCAGTCACTACAATGAGCAGTTCTTC
D gene: NA; clone size: NA; J gene: TRBJ1-2; V gene: TRBV18; CDR3 protein: CASSPPRAGYTF; CDR3 DNA: TGTGCCAGCTCACCCCCACGGGCTGGCTACACCTTC
D gene: TRBD2; clone size: NA; J gene: TRBJ2-1; V gene: TRBV29-1; CDR3 protein: CSGGTSGRGEQFF; CDR3 DNA: TGCAGCGGCGGGACTAGCGGGAGGGGTGAGCAGTTCTTC
D gene: TRBD2; clone size: NA; J gene: TRBJ2-7; V gene: TRBV28; CDR3 protein: CASSFGRVGPVEQYF; CDR3 DNA: TGTGCCAGCAGTTTTGGGAGGGTTGGTCCGGTCGAGCAGTACTTC